This entry describes one TCR beta chain. As yet, its antigen is unknown. This entry is derived from a study of cytomegalovirus exposure and HLA in healthy donors. Study-wide points: According to a later analysis, TCR clusters from the first cohort tended to co-occur in the roughly 110 validation repertoires. The study put 150 to 200 TCR beta chains on its list as cytomegalovirus-associated. In vitro testing confirmed a few CMV-associated chains as specific for CMV antigens. The classifier reportedly diagnosed cytomegalovirus status with high sensitivity and specificity.

Per the germline V gene, CDR1 is LGHNA and CDR2 is YSLEER. This CDR3 has 15 residues. With 1 base removed from V and 5 bases from J, the gap between germline ends came to 13 bases. Sequencing was performed with immunoSEQ multiplex PCR; in TCRdb, only in-frame clones are kept and a portion is missing. This table has over 150,000 clones, 86% appearing once. The source of this sequence is a human donor in good health. Sequencing was performed on PBMCs. This chain connects TRBV4-3 to TRBJ2-3, with a tentative D call TRBD2 (5 bases). CDR3 sequence (DNA): TGCGCCAGCAGCCAAGTCCACGGAGCGGTAGATACGCAGTATTTT. It codes for CASSQVHGAVDTQYF.